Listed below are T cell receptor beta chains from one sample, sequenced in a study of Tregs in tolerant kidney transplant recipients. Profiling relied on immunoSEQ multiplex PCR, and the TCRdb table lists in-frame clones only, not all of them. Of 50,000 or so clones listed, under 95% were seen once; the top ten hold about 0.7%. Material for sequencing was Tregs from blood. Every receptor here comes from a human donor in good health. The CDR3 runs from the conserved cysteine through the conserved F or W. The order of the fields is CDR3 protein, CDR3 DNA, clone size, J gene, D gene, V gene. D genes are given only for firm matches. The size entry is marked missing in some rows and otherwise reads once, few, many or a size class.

CDR3: CASSRTANYGYTF; DNA: TGTGCCAGTAGTCGGACGGCTAACTATGGCTACACCTTC; size: NA; J: TRBJ1-2; D: NA; V: TRBV19
CDR3: CASSRGRVWPYEQGEAFF; DNA: TGCGCCAGCAGCCGCGGCAGGGTTTGGCCGTATGAACAGGGTGAAGCTTTCTTT; size: NA; J: TRBJ1-1; D: NA; V: TRBV5-1
CDR3: CASSLTEKLFF; DNA: TGTGCCAGCAGCTTAACGGAAAAACTGTTTTTT; size: NA; J: TRBJ1-4; D: NA; V: TRBV7-9
CDR3: CAWRLGGSSTDTQYF; DNA: TGTGCCTGGAGGTTAGGCGGGAGTTCCACAGATACGCAGTATTTT; size: NA; J: TRBJ2-3; D: TRBD2; V: TRBV30
CDR3: CASSLADTLGYNEQFF; DNA: TGTGCCAGCAGCTTAGCGGACACTCTGGGGTACAATGAGCAGTTCTTC; size: NA; J: TRBJ2-1; D: NA; V: TRBV11-2
CDR3: CASSRNRASSYNSPLHF; DNA: TGTGCCAGCAGCCGGAACAGGGCCAGCTCCTATAATTCACCCCTCCACTTT; size: few; J: TRBJ1-6; D: NA; V: TRBV4-2
CDR3: CASSVQARADGYTF; DNA: TGTGCCAGCAGCGTACAGGCCAGGGCTGACGGCTACACCTTC; size: NA; J: TRBJ1-2; D: NA; V: TRBV9
CDR3: CASSVSRGRAQETQYF; DNA: TGTGCCAGCAGTGTAAGCAGGGGAAGGGCCCAAGAGACCCAGTACTTC; size: NA; J: TRBJ2-5; D: NA; V: TRBV6-1
CDR3: CASTDHRPRGTEAFF; DNA: TGCGCCAGCACGGACCACAGGCCCCGGGGGACTGAAGCTTTCTTT; size: NA; J: TRBJ1-1; D: NA; V: TRBV10-2
CDR3: CASSQVPTGTSYNEQFF; DNA: TGCGCCAGCAGCCAAGTTCCAACCGGGACTAGCTACAATGAGCAGTTCTTC; size: NA; J: TRBJ2-1; D: TRBD2; V: TRBV4-1
CDR3: CASSQGVPGLVNTGELFF; DNA: TGTGCCAGCAGCCAAGGAGTTCCCGGGCTGGTAAACACCGGGGAGCTGTTTTTT; size: NA; J: TRBJ2-2; D: NA; V: TRBV14